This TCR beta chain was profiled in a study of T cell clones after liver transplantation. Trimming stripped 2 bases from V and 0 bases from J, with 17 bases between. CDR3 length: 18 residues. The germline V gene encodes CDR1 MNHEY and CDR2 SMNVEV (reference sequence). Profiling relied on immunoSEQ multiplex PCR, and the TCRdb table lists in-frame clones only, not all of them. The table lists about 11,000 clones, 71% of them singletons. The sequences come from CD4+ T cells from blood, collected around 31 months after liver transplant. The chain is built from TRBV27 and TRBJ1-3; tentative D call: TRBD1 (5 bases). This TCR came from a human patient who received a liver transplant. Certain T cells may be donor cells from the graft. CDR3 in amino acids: CASSLRPPGGYSGNTIYF. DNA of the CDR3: TGTGCCAGCAGTTTACGGCCCCCTGGGGGATACTCTGGAAACACCATATATTTT.